This T cell receptor beta chain is from a study of T cells in narcolepsy. In the study overall: Donors had narcolepsy type 1 or type 2, or were healthy controls. Findings of the study overall: Autoreactive HCRT-specific and TRIB2-specific clonotypes were marked in same-patient CSF-versus-blood CD4+ comparisons. Autoreactive clone sequences were missing from some blood memory CD4+ repertoires. Healthy controls reportedly lacked the autoreactive clonotypes serially found in patients' blood.

Produced via immunoSEQ multiplex PCR; TCRdb's table is partial and in-frame only. The sample carries more than 30,000 clones, less than 85% recorded once. As for this clone: The antigen is not known.

Germline loops: CDR1 GTSNPN, CDR2 SVGIG (reference sequence). This CDR3 comprises 12 residues. V lost 0 bases, J lost 15 bases, and 15 bases lay in between. The clonotype comes from a human donor with narcolepsy. The chain carries TRBV30 and TRBJ2-1, with D tentatively TRBD1 or TRBD2 (5 bases each). Sample: CD45RA- memory CD4+ T cells from PBMCs. The CDR3 DNA follows: TGTGCCTGGAGTGTGGGGGACGGGCTGGCGTTCTTC. It specifies CAWSVGDGLAFF.